This is a list of T cell receptor beta chains from one sample in a study of cytomegalovirus exposure and HLA in healthy donors. Generated by immunoSEQ multiplex PCR, the TCRdb table keeps only in-frame clones and is missing some. This table has around 69,000 clones, 70% appearing once. Input material: PBMCs. The receptors come from a woman in her forties or fifties in good health and CMV-seropositive. Both conserved end residues are part of each CDR3. Fields, in order: V gene, clone size, D gene, J gene, CDR3 DNA, CDR3 protein. A D gene is named only where the DNA matches it firmly. Rows give clone size only sometimes, using once, few, many, or a class for an expanded clone.

v_gene: TRBV7-2; abundance: few; d_gene: .; j_gene: TRBJ2-1; CDR3nt: TGTGCCAGCAGCCCGATAGATCGGTTGGAGCAGTTCTTC; CDR3aa: CASSPIDRLEQFF
v_gene: TRBV4-3; abundance: .; d_gene: TRBD1; j_gene: TRBJ2-5; CDR3nt: TGCGCCAGCAGCCAAGCGTTTACACAGGGGCTCGTCACCCAGTACTTC; CDR3aa: CASSQAFTQGLVTQYF
v_gene: TRBV28; abundance: .; d_gene: .; j_gene: TRBJ2-5; CDR3nt: TGTGCCAGCAGTTTAGTGACAGATCTAGGGACCCAGTACTTC; CDR3aa: CASSLVTDLGTQYF
v_gene: TRBV7-2; abundance: .; d_gene: TRBD1; j_gene: TRBJ2-5; CDR3nt: TGTGCCAGCAGCTATGGGACAGGGAGGGCAGAGACCCAGTACTTC; CDR3aa: CASSYGTGRAETQYF
v_gene: TRBV15; abundance: .; d_gene: .; j_gene: TRBJ2-2; CDR3nt: TGTGCCACCAGCAGGGACAGACTTTCGAACACCGGGGAGCTGTTTTTT; CDR3aa: CATSRDRLSNTGELFF
v_gene: TRBV19; abundance: medium-sized; d_gene: .; j_gene: TRBJ1-5; CDR3nt: TGTGCCAGTAGTATCCAGGGGAATTATCAGCCCCAGCATTTT; CDR3aa: CASSIQGNYQPQHF
v_gene: TRBV7-9; abundance: .; d_gene: .; j_gene: TRBJ1-2; CDR3nt: TGTGCCAGCAGCCCCGGAGGGATCGACTATGGCTACACCTTC; CDR3aa: CASSPGGIDYGYTF
v_gene: TRBV4-3; abundance: .; d_gene: TRBD1; j_gene: TRBJ1-2; CDR3nt: TGCGCCAGCAGCCCCGGGACAGGGGTGCGGGGTGGCTACACCTTC; CDR3aa: CASSPGTGVRGGYTF
v_gene: TRBV29-1; abundance: few; d_gene: TRBD2; j_gene: TRBJ2-7; CDR3nt: TGCAGCGTCTATCCGGTTCCGGGACTAGGCTCCTACGAGCAGTACTTC; CDR3aa: CSVYPVPGLGSYEQYF
v_gene: TRBV2; abundance: .; d_gene: .; j_gene: TRBJ1-2; CDR3nt: TGTGCCACCCAGAACACCGGGAGGAATGGCTACACCTTC; CDR3aa: CATQNTGRNGYTF
v_gene: TRBV5-1; abundance: .; d_gene: .; j_gene: TRBJ1-3; CDR3nt: TGCGCCAGCAGCTTGGGAGGCTCCTTCACCATATATTTT; CDR3aa: CASSLGGSFTIYF
v_gene: TRBV5-1; abundance: few; d_gene: .; j_gene: TRBJ2-3; CDR3nt: TGCGCCAGCAGCCCCATGCAGGGCGGGACGGACACAGATACGCAGTATTTT; CDR3aa: CASSPMQGGTDTDTQYF
v_gene: TRBV18; abundance: .; d_gene: TRBD1; j_gene: TRBJ2-7; CDR3nt: TGTGCCAGCTCAGCGACAGGGGACAGAGAGCAGTACTTC; CDR3aa: CASSATGDREQYF
v_gene: TRBV7-8; abundance: few; d_gene: TRBD1; j_gene: TRBJ1-2; CDR3nt: TGTGCCAGCTCACAGGGGGCAAGCTATGGCTACACCTTC; CDR3aa: CASSQGASYGYTF
v_gene: TRBV18; abundance: .; d_gene: TRBD2; j_gene: TRBJ2-4; CDR3nt: TGTGCCAGCTCACCACAAGTAGCGGGTCTCTACGCCAAAAACATTCAGTACTTC; CDR3aa: CASSPQVAGLYAKNIQYF
v_gene: TRBV10-3; abundance: .; d_gene: TRBD2; j_gene: TRBJ2-1; CDR3nt: TGTGCCATCAGCCAACTAGCGGGGGTATACAATGAGCAGTTCTTC; CDR3aa: CAISQLAGVYNEQFF
v_gene: TRBV7-9; abundance: .; d_gene: TRBD1; j_gene: TRBJ2-1; CDR3nt: TGTGCCAGCAGCGCCCGATTACTGGGGACAGGGGGCGAGAATGAGCAGTTCTTC; CDR3aa: CASSARLLGTGGENEQFF